The rows below give T cell receptor beta chains drawn from one sample of a study of T cell responses to AZD1222 COVID-19 vaccine. Method: immunoSEQ multiplex PCR; TCRdb's copy keeps in-frame clones and lacks some. The sample has 110,000 to 150,000 clones; about nine tenths are singletons. The material sequenced was peripheral blood, taken 28 days after the second AZD1222 dose. The receptor source for this set is an adult who received the AZD1222 COVID-19 vaccine. Each CDR3 is given with its conserved first and last residue. A D gene is named only where the DNA matches it firmly. Only some rows state a clone size, as once, few, many or a class for expanded clones.

size,J,V,D,CDR3,DNA
-,TRBJ1-2,TRBV7-9,-,CASSFLKAPNYGYTF,TGTGCCAGCAGCTTTCTAAAAGCACCCAACTATGGCTACACCTTC
-,TRBJ2-3,TRBV28,-,CASKGGVTGTQYF,TGTGCCAGCAAAGGGGGGGTCACGGGTACGCAGTATTTT
-,TRBJ2-2,TRBV9,TRBD2,CASMGGLGTGELFF,TGTGCCAGCATGGGGGGACTAGGGACCGGGGAGCTGTTTTTT
-,TRBJ1-4,TRBV27,-,CASSLRVGAINEKLFF,TGTGCCAGCAGTCTCAGGGTAGGGGCCATTAATGAAAAACTGTTTTTT
-,TRBJ2-7,TRBV7-9,-,CASSLKGDGYEQYF,TGTGCCAGCAGCTTAAAGGGAGATGGATACGAGCAGTACTTC
-,TRBJ2-1,TRBV11-3,-,CASSFRTALYNEQFF,TGTGCCAGCAGCTTTAGGACAGCCCTCTACAATGAGCAGTTCTTC
once,TRBJ1-5,TRBV15,TRBD1,CATSRDRTGGSQPQHF,TGTGCCACCAGCAGAGATCGGACAGGGGGAAGTCAGCCCCAGCATTTT
-,TRBJ1-1,TRBV4-1,-,CASSPGHLNTEAFF,TGCGCCAGCAGCCCAGGACATTTGAACACTGAAGCTTTCTTT
-,TRBJ2-3,TRBV9,-,CASSVAPGADTQYF,TGTGCCAGCAGCGTAGCTCCAGGCGCAGATACGCAGTATTTT
once,TRBJ2-3,TRBV7-6,-,CASSLGRTGTDTQYF,TGTGCCAGCAGCCTGGGTCGGACGGGCACAGATACGCAGTATTTT
-,TRBJ2-7,TRBV28,TRBD2,CASSLVRGGEQYF,TGTGCCAGCAGTTTAGTTCGGGGGGGCGAGCAGTACTTC
-,TRBJ2-2,TRBV18,-,CASSPPSTRNTGELFF,TGTGCCAGCTCACCACCCTCGACAAGGAACACCGGGGAGCTGTTTTTT
-,TRBJ1-2,TRBV30,-,CAWRKGRASNYGYTF,TGTGCCTGGAGGAAGGGCAGGGCCTCTAACTATGGCTACACCTTC
-,TRBJ1-1,TRBV28,-,CASSLWGLTSNTEAFF,TGTGCCAGCAGTTTATGGGGTCTTACTTCCAACACTGAAGCTTTCTTT
-,TRBJ2-1,TRBV5-6,TRBD2,CASSPRAGGGPNEQFF,TGTGCCAGCAGCCCCAGGGCGGGAGGGGGGCCCAATGAGCAGTTCTTC
-,TRBJ1-1,TRBV28,-,CASRDTPGTEAFF,TGTGCCAGCAGGGACACCCCGGGCACTGAAGCTTTCTTT
-,TRBJ1-2,TRBV18,TRBD1,CASSPGQGVADNGYTF,TGTGCCAGCTCACCGGGACAGGGAGTTGCTGATAATGGCTACACCTTC
once,TRBJ2-7,TRBV27,TRBD1,CASRRAGQGAYEQYF,TGTGCCAGCAGGCGGGCGGGACAGGGAGCCTACGAGCAGTACTTC
-,TRBJ1-1,TRBV7-2,-,CASSPPELNTEAFF,TGTGCCAGCAGCCCCCCAGAGTTGAACACTGAAGCTTTCTTT
-,TRBJ2-5,TRBV3-1/TRBV3-2,-,CASSSRGFQETQYF,TGTGCCAGCAGCTCACGAGGGTTCCAAGAGACCCAGTACTTC
-,TRBJ2-1,TRBV19,TRBD1,CASSINGRGQGSRGQFF,TGTGCCAGTAGTATTAATGGTCGCGGACAGGGGTCAAGGGGGCAGTTCTTC
-,TRBJ1-2,TRBV7-2,TRBD1,CASSPRGDSREGYTF,TGTGCCAGCAGCCCCCGGGGGGACAGTCGGGAAGGCTACACCTTC
-,TRBJ1-2,TRBV5-1,TRBD1,CASSTDPGGDGYTF,TGCGCCAGCAGCACGGACCCAGGGGGCGATGGCTACACCTTC
few,TRBJ2-1,TRBV30,TRBD2,CAWSGTSGRYNEQFF,TGTGCCTGGAGTGGGACTAGCGGGCGCTACAATGAGCAGTTCTTC
few,TRBJ2-2,TRBV5-1,TRBD2,CASSLVRDYIELNTGELFF,TGCGCCAGCAGCTTGGTGCGGGACTACATCGAGTTAAACACCGGGGAGCTGTTTTTT
-,TRBJ1-1,TRBV6-6,-,CASSLTRGNTEAFF,TGTGCCAGCAGTTTAACCCGGGGGAACACTGAAGCTTTCTTT
-,TRBJ2-2,TRBV6-5,-,CASLDRRITGELFF,TGTGCCAGCCTGGACAGACGAATCACCGGGGAGCTGTTTTTT
-,TRBJ2-7,TRBV10-3,TRBD2,CAISEYLAGGITYEQYF,TGTGCCATCAGTGAGTACTTAGCGGGAGGCATAACCTACGAGCAGTACTTC
-,TRBJ1-3,TRBV10-3,TRBD1,CAIRPGQESGNTIYF,TGTGCCATCAGACCGGGACAGGAATCTGGAAACACCATATATTTT
-,TRBJ1-2,TRBV6-5,-,CASSYGGRRYGYTF,TGTGCCAGCAGTTACGGGGGGCGGAGGTATGGCTACACCTTC
-,TRBJ1-6,TRBV19,-,CASSPDGVRGLRNSPLHF,TGTGCCAGTAGTCCCGACGGAGTCCGAGGTTTGAGGAATTCACCCCTCCACTTT
-,TRBJ1-5,TRBV15,-,CATSRALSNQPQHF,TGTGCCACCAGCCGGGCACTTAGCAATCAGCCCCAGCATTTT
-,TRBJ1-5,TRBV28,-,CASRDDQPQHF,TGTGCCAGCAGGGATGATCAGCCCCAGCATTTT
-,TRBJ2-2,TRBV9,TRBD2,CASSVRVSGKTGELFF,TGTGCCAGCAGCGTAAGAGTTAGCGGGAAAACCGGGGAGCTGTTTTTT
few,TRBJ1-1,TRBV21-1,-,CASSKVWRTSNTEAFF,TGTGCCAGCAGCAAAGTCTGGAGGACATCGAACACTGAAGCTTTCTTT
-,TRBJ1-2,TRBV6-1,-,CASSELGQRQPF,TGTGCCAGCAGTGAATTAGGGCAGCGCCAACCCTTC
-,TRBJ2-2,TRBV10-3,TRBD1,CAVSRDRNTGELFF,TGTGCCGTCAGCCGGGACAGGAACACCGGGGAGCTGTTTTTT
-,TRBJ1-6,TRBV6-5,-,CASSDRADNSPLHF,TGTGCCAGCAGCGACCGGGCCGATAATTCACCCCTCCACTTT
-,TRBJ1-3,TRBV2,-,CASRRGETPGNTIYF,TGTGCCAGCAGGAGGGGGGAGACCCCTGGAAACACCATATATTTT
-,TRBJ1-2,TRBV6-2/TRBV6-3,TRBD1,CASNPGQGAGGPRYGYTF,TGTGCCAGCAACCCAGGTCAGGGGGCGGGCGGGCCCCGCTATGGCTACACCTTC
-,TRBJ1-2,TRBV2,-,CASSEGRGPYGYTF,TGTGCCAGCAGTGAAGGCAGGGGACCCTATGGCTACACCTTC
few,TRBJ2-1,TRBV29-1,-,CSAPTDFQAHNEQFF,TGCAGCGCTCCAACGGACTTCCAGGCCCACAATGAGCAGTTCTTC
once,TRBJ1-3,TRBV7-6,-,CASSQQEYFGNTIYF,TGTGCCAGCAGCCAACAGGAGTATTTTGGAAACACCATATATTTT
-,TRBJ1-1,TRBV4-3,-,CASSRSTLANTEAFF,TGCGCCAGCAGCCGAAGCACCCTGGCCAACACTGAAGCTTTCTTT
few,TRBJ1-5,TRBV6-2/TRBV6-3,-,CASSTLNQPQHF,TGTGCCAGCAGCACCCTCAATCAGCCCCAGCATTTT
-,TRBJ2-5,TRBV27,TRBD2,CASRQRGLAGNQETQYF,TGTGCCAGCAGGCAACGGGGACTAGCGGGGAACCAAGAGACCCAGTACTTC
-,TRBJ1-4,TRBV4-3,-,CASSQWQGWSEKLFF,TGCGCCAGCAGCCAATGGCAGGGATGGAGCGAAAAACTGTTTTTT
-,TRBJ2-3,TRBV7-2,-,CASSLVGFRGSTDTQYF,TGTGCCAGCAGCTTAGTAGGATTTAGGGGTAGCACAGATACGCAGTATTTT
-,TRBJ1-1,TRBV20-1,-,CSASPRDRWNTEAFF,TGCAGTGCTAGTCCCCGTGACAGGTGGAACACTGAAGCTTTCTTT
-,TRBJ1-1,TRBV6-5,TRBD1,CASRQGAGTEAFF,TGTGCCAGCAGACAGGGGGCGGGCACTGAAGCTTTCTTT